This TCR beta chain comes out of a study of neurological immune-mediated disorders. Study-level findings and limits: The greatest TCR clonal expansion appeared in HTLV-1-associated myelopathy and the smallest, falling below healthy controls, in multiple sclerosis.

This clonotype was picked up many times. Its antigen is as yet unknown. The germline V gene has CDR1 LNHNV and CDR2 YYDKDF (reference sequence). CDR3 length equals 13 residues. V was clipped by 0 bases and J by 5 bases, with 5 bases between them. cDNA was made by 5'RACE with 10-nucleotide random UMIs. Per sequencing run, 15-18 subjects together gave over 180 million TCR-beta sequences. TCRdb independently ran MiXCR on the 5' RACE reads; one entry per CDR3 protein. The sample yields roughly 25,000 distinct CDR3 sequences, 6.5% to 8% seen once. Sequenced material: PBMCs. This sequence was found in a woman aged 40 to 50 in good health. The chain couples TRBV15 to TRBJ2-1; D is undetermined. CDR3 coding DNA: TGTGCCACCAGCAGAGATTTGAACAATGAGCAGTTCTTC. Encoded protein: CATSRDLNNEQFF.